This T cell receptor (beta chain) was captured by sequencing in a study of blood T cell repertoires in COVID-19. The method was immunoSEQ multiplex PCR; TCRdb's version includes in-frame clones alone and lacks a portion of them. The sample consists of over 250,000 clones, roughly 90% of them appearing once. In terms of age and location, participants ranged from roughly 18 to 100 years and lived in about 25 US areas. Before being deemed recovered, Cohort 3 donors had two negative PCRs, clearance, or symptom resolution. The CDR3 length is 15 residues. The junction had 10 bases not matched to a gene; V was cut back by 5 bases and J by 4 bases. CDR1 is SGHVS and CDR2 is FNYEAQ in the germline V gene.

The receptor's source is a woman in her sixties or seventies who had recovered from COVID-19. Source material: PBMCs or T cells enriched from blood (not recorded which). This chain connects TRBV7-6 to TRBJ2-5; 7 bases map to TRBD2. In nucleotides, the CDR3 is TGTGCCAGCAGCGCCGGACTAGTAGTGGCAGAGACCCAGTACTTC. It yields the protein CASSAGLVVAETQYF.